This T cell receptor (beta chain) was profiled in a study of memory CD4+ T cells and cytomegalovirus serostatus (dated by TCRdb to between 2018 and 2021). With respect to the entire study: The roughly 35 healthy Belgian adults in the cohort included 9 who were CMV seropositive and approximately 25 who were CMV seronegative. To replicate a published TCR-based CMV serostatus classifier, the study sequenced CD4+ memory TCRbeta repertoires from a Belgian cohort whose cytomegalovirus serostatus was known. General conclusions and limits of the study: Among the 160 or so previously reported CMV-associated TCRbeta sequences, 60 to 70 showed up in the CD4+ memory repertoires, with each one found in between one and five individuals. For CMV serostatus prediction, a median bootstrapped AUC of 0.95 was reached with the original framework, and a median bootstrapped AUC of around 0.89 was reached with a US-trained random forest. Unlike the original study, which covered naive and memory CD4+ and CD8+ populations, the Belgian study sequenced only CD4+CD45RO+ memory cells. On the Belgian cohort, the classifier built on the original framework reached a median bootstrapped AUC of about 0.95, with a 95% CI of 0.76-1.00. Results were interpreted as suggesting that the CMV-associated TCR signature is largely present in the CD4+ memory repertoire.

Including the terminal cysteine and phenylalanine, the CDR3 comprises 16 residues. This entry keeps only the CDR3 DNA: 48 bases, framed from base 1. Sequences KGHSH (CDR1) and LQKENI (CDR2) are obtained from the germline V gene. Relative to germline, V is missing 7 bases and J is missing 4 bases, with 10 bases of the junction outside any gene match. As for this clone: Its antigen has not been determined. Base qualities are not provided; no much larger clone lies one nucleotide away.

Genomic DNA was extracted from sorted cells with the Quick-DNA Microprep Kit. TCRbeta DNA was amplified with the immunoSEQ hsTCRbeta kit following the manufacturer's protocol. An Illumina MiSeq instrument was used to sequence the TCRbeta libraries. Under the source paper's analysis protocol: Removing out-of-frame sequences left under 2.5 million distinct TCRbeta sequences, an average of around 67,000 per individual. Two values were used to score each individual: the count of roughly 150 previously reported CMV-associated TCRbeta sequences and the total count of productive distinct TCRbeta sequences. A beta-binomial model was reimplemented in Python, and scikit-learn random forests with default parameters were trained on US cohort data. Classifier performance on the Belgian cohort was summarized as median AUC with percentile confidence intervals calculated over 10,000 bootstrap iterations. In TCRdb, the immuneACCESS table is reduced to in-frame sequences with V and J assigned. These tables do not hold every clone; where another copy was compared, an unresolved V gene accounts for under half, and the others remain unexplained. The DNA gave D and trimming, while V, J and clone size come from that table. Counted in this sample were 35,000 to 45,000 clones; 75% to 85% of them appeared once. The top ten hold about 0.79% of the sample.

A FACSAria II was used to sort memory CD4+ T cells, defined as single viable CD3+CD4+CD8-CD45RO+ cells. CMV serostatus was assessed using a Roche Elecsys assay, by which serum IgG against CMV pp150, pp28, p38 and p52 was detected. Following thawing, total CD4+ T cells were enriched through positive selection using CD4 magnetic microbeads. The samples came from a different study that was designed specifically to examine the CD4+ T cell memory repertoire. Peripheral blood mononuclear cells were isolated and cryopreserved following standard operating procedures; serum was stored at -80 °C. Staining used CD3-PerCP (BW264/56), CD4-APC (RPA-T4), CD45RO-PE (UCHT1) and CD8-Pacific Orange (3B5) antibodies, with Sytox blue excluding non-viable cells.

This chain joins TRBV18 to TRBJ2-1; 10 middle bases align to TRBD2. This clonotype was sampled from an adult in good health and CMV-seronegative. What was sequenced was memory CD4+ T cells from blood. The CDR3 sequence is CASCSASGGGYNEQFF. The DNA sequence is TGTGCCAGCTGCTCGGCTAGCGGGGGAGGATACAATGAGCAGTTCTTC.